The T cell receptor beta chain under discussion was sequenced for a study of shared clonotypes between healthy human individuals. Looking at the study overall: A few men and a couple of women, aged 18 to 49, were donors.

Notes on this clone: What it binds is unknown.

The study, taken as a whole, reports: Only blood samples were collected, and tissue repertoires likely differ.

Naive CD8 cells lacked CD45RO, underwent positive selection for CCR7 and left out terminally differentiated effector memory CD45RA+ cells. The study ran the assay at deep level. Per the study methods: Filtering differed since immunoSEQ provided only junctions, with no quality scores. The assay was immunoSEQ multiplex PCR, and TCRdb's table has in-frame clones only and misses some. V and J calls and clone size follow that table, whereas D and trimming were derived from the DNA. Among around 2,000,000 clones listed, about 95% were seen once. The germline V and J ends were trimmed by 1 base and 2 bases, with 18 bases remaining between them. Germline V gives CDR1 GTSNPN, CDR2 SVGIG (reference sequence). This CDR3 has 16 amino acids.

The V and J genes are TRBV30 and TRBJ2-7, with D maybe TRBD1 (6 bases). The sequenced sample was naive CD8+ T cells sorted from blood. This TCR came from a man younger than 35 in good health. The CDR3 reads CAWSEPSGTRAYEQYF. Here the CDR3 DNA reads TGTGCCTGGAGTGAACCAAGTGGGACAAGGGCCTACGAGCAGTACTTC.